The 24 T cell receptor beta chains in this list originate from one sample, sequenced in a study of vaccination effects on CD4 cells after COVID-19. Generated by immunoSEQ multiplex PCR, the TCRdb table keeps only in-frame clones and is missing some. The table shows about 46,000 clones, with around 80% occurring only once. Their antigens remain unidentified. ViraFEST used viral peptide pools to expand antigen-specific CD4+ T cells before sequencing. Isolation of CD4+ T cells took place after more than 9 days of culture. Every participant took two doses of the BNT162b2 or mRNA-1273 vaccine. Sequencing was performed on CD4+ T cells from PBMCs cultured with HCoV-OC43 spike peptides, taken after COVID-19 vaccination. Subset indicated: HCoV-OC43 spike overlapping peptide pool stimulation. These receptors all come from a human donor who received a COVID-19 vaccine.

This clone came up a few times. V gene TRBV7-8 combines with J gene TRBJ1-2; 9 positions match TRBD1. J gave up 6 bases and V 7 bases, and 9 bases lay outside the gene matches. The CDR3 contains 14 residues. Germline V gives CDR1 SGHVS, CDR2 FQNEAQ. The CDR3 DNA is TGTGCCAGCACCTTCCTGACAGGGGGGGATGGCTACACCTTC. Encoded protein: CASTFLTGGDGYTF.

The V and J genes are TRBV25-1 and TRBJ2-3; 12 nucleotides line up with TRBD2. This CDR3 is built from 14 residues. Germline CDR1 reads MGHDK; CDR2 reads SYGVNS. Unmatched junction bases numbered 4, after V lost 6 bases and J lost 6 bases. CDR3 region: CASRTSGGTDTQYF. The CDR3 bases are TGTGCCAGCAGGACTAGCGGGGGTACGGATACGCAGTATTTT. Variable domain in full (rest from reference TRBV25-1 and TRBJ2-3): EADIYQTPRYLVIGTGKKITLECSQTMGHDKMYWYQQDPGMELHLIHYSYGVNSTEKGDLSSESTVSRIRTEHFPLTLESARPSHTSQYLCASRTSGGTDTQYFGPGTRLTVL.

V usage is TRBV19 and J usage is TRBJ2-7, with D perhaps assigned TRBD1 or TRBD2 (6 bases each). CDR1 and CDR2 from the germline V gene are LNHDA and SQIVND (reference sequence). The V end lost 5 bases, the J end lost 3 bases, and 20 bases lay between the germline ends. The CDR3 runs 16 residues. CDR3 amino acids: CASSSSSVGGGYEQYF. The CDR3 DNA is TGTGCCAGTAGTTCCTCCTCAGTCGGAGGGGGCTACGAGCAGTACTTC.

The CDR3 protein is CASTRLAGGQETQYF. CDR3 in DNA: TGTGCCAGTACCAGGTTAGCGGGAGGCCAAGAGACCCAGTACTTC. The chain joins TRBV19 to TRBJ2-5, with TRBD2 matching 10 bases. Germline V gene sequence: CDR1 LNHDA, CDR2 SQIVND (reference sequence). This CDR3 has 15 residues. V lost 7 bases, J lost 1 base, and 6 bases stayed unmatched.

This sequence joins TRBV19 and TRBJ1-5, with D unresolved. There are 14 residues in the CDR3. Germline CDR1 LNHDA, CDR2 SQIVND (reference sequence). V lost 3 bases and J 3 bases, leaving 9 bases between the germline ends. The CDR3 is CASSIDPFNQPQHF. Here the CDR3 DNA reads TGTGCCAGTAGTATCGATCCTTTCAATCAGCCCCAGCATTTT.

The chain uses TRBV6-5 and TRBJ1-3, with TRBD1 identical over 7 bases. The CDR3 consists of 15 residues. The V and J ends lost 7 bases and 2 bases, in that order; junction bases with no gene match: 8. Germline V gene lookup returns CDR1 MNHEY and CDR2 SVGAGI. The CDR3 DNA sequence: TGTGCCAGCACCTCCTCCACAGGGGCTGGAAACACCATATATTTT. Translating gives CASTSSTGAGNTIYF.

In this sample, this clone turned up once. The chain has TRBV11-3 and TRBJ2-1, with 10 bases identical to TRBD2. Germline assignment: CDR1 SGHNT and CDR2 YENEEA. The CDR3 has 16 residues. With V trimmed by 5 bases and J by 2 bases, 6 bases remained unmatched. The CDR3 nucleotides are TGTGCCAGCAGCCCAACTAGCGGGACTGCCTACAATGAGCAGTTCTTC. It yields the protein CASSPTSGTAYNEQFF.

The chain employs TRBV6-1 and TRBJ2-5; D possibly matches TRBD1 or TRBD2 (5 bases each). Germline values: CDR1 MNHNS, CDR2 SASEGT. The CDR3 loop spans 16 amino acids. V shed 2 bases and J shed 0 bases, with 13 bases lying between them. Written as DNA, the CDR3 is TGTGCCAGCAGTGAATGGGGACGGGGCGACCAAGAGACCCAGTACTTC. Translating gives CASSEWGRGDQETQYF.

The chain uses TRBV18 and TRBJ2-2, with D hard to call. From germline, CDR1 is KGHSH and CDR2 LQKENI. The germline V and J ends were trimmed by 3 bases and 1 base, with 12 bases remaining between them. The CDR3 covers 16 residues. In DNA, the CDR3 is TGTGCCAGCTCACCCGTTAGTACACAGAACACCGGGGAGCTGTTTTTT. Translation gives CASSPVSTQNTGELFF.

The V call is TRBV4-1, the J call TRBJ2-1; D is uncertain. The CDR3 loop spans 18 amino acids. Germline CDR1 is MGHRA and CDR2 is YSYEKL. Deletions cut 1 base from V and 2 bases from J, with 18 bases between. CDR3 in DNA: TGCGCCAGCAGCCAAGTTCGTTTCGGCCAGGAGCCCTACAATGAGCAGTTCTTC. It translates to CASSQVRFGQEPYNEQFF.

This clone was recorded only once. The chain links TRBV12-3 or TRBV12-4 to TRBJ2-1; D is tentatively TRBD1 or TRBD2 (5 bases each). Trimming left V 6 bases short and J 9 bases short, with 15 bases between. The CDR3 is 13 residues long. This CDR3 reads CASSTRGGGEQFF. Written as DNA, the CDR3 is TGTGCCAGCAGCACGAGGGGTGGGGGTGAGCAGTTCTTC.

V usage is TRBV7-9 and J usage is TRBJ2-3; the D gene is possibly TRBD2 (6 bases). The germline gives CDR1 SEHNR, CDR2 FQNEAQ (reference sequence). V lost 6 bases to trimming and J lost 1 base, with 17 bases between them. This CDR3 contains 16 residues. Written as DNA, the CDR3 is TGTGCCAGCAGTCCCCGAGGGCGGGACGGCACAGATACGCAGTATTTT. Translated, it gives CASSPRGRDGTDTQYF. Full variable domain (outside the CDR3, taken from reference TRBV7-9 and TRBJ2-3): DTGVSQNPRHKITKRGQNVTFRCDPISEHNRLYWYRQTLGQGPEFLTYFQNEAQLEKSRLLSDRFSAERPKGSFSTLEIQRTEQGDSAMYLCASSPRGRDGTDTQYFGPGTRLTVL.

This chain links TRBV25-1 with TRBJ1-2; D possibly corresponds to TRBD1 (5 bases). Trimming cost V 4 bases and J 3 bases, with 6 bases left between them. Germline CDR1 MGHDK, CDR2 SYGVNS. The CDR3 covers 12 residues. The CDR3 spells CASSGTYYGYTF. The CDR3, as DNA: TGTGCCAGCAGTGGGACATACTATGGCTACACCTTC.

The rearrangement links TRBV6-5 to TRBJ1-1; D remains ambiguous. Trimming shortened V by 2 bases and J by 7 bases, and 14 bases separated the two germline ends. Per germline, CDR1 MNHEY and CDR2 SVGAGI. This CDR3 is 14 amino acids long. CDR3 sequence reads: CASSYHVLISEAFF. For the CDR3, the DNA is TGTGCCAGCAGTTACCACGTATTGATAAGTGAAGCTTTCTTT.

This clone is a singleton in its sample. The rearrangement uses TRBV4-2 and TRBJ1-5; D perhaps matches TRBD1 (6 bases). Germline V gene sequence: CDR1 LGHNA, CDR2 YNFKEQ. V lost 3 bases and J 9 bases, leaving 21 bases between the germline ends. This CDR3 region has 16 residues. The CDR3 reads CASSQILTRGDGPQHF. The CDR3 DNA reads TGTGCCAGCAGCCAGATCCTAACTAGGGGGGATGGGCCCCAGCATTTT.

The gene calls are TRBV5-4 and TRBJ2-2; TRBD2 matches at 13 bases. The V gene's germline CDR1 is SGHNT and CDR2 YYREEE (reference sequence). CDR3 length: 16 residues. With 3 bases clipped from V and 2 bases from J, the junction kept 1 base outside the gene matches. This CDR3 is CASSWTSGRNTGELFF. CDR3 DNA sequence: TGTGCCAGCAGCTGGACTAGCGGGAGAAACACCGGGGAGCTGTTTTTT.

The V gene is TRBV4-2, the J gene TRBJ1-2; the match to TRBD1 covers 10 bases. CDR1 LGHNA and CDR2 YNFKEQ come from the germline V gene. The CDR3 contains 17 residues. Losses at the gene ends were 1 base for V and 3 bases for J; bases not matched to a gene: 8. CDR3 protein: CASSQGDRGLGDYGYTF. As DNA, the CDR3 is TGTGCCAGCAGCCAAGGGGACAGGGGCCTGGGGGACTATGGCTACACCTTC.

V usage is TRBV3-1 (or the pseudogene TRBV3-2) and J usage is TRBJ2-1, with TRBD1 matching over 9 bases. The V gene end was trimmed by 4 bases and the J gene end by 0 bases; junction bases not matched to a gene: 1. Germline V lookup: CDR1 LGHDT, CDR2 YNNKEL (reference sequence). CDR3 length: 15 amino acids. The DNA of the CDR3 is TGTGCCAGCAGCCCGGGACAGGGCTCCTACAATGAGCAGTTCTTC. This codes for CASSPGQGSYNEQFF.

The chain joins TRBV15 to TRBJ2-2; TRBD2 aligns across 11 bases. Germline-derived CDR1 and CDR2 are LNHNV and YYDKDF (reference sequence). The CDR3 extends over 15 amino acids. The trim removed 3 bases at V and 6 bases at J, leaving 3 bases unmatched. The CDR3 DNA reads TGTGCCACCAGCAGGATAGCGGGGGGGCCCGGGGAGCTGTTTTTT. Its protein product is CATSRIAGGPGELFF.

This clone was observed a few times. V usage is TRBV7-9 and J usage is TRBJ2-7, with 7 nucleotides matching TRBD2. The CDR3 length is 14 residues. The germline V gene has CDR1 SEHNR and CDR2 FQNEAQ (reference sequence). The V and J ends lost 1 base and 3 bases, in that order; junction bases with no gene match: 3. In DNA form, the CDR3 reads TGTGCCAGCAGCTTAGGCGGGAGCGACTACGAGCAGTACTTC. Translated: CASSLGGSDYEQYF.

This rearrangement joins TRBV7-2 to TRBJ2-1, with D unresolved. Trimming removed 5 bases at V and 2 bases at J, with 7 bases between. The CDR3 runs 13 residues. Germline CDR1 is SGHTA and CDR2 is FQGNSA. This CDR3 is CASSPGPYNEQFF. For the CDR3, the DNA is TGTGCCAGCAGCCCTGGGCCCTACAATGAGCAGTTCTTC.

The chain combines TRBV7-6 with TRBJ1-1, with 7 bases identical to TRBD1. The CDR3 has 15 amino acids. J lost 3 bases, V lost 5 bases, and 9 bases had no gene match. Germline values: CDR1 SGHVS, CDR2 FNYEAQ. The CDR3 sequence is CASSQLTTGDTEAFF. The CDR3 coding sequence is TGTGCCAGCAGCCAACTGACCACAGGGGACACTGAAGCTTTCTTT.

The V gene is TRBV14, the J gene TRBJ2-7; 8 nucleotides align to TRBD2. V was clipped by 1 base and J by 6 bases; unmatched bases: 5. In germline, CDR1 is SGHDN, CDR2 FVKESK. This CDR3 has 14 residues. The CDR3 DNA sequence: TGTGCCAGCAGCCAAGTAGCGGGAACCGGCGAGCAGTACTTC. Its translation is CASSQVAGTGEQYF.

The chain combines TRBV5-1 with TRBJ2-6; D not resolved. The CDR3 has 15 amino acids. Germline loops: CDR1 SGHRS, CDR2 YFSETQ. Trimming took 2 bases from V and 1 from J, leaving 7 bases between them. The DNA for the CDR3 is TGCGCCAGCAGCTTCGCTGAATCTGGGGCCAACGTCCTGACTTTC. This codes for CASSFAESGANVLTF. Looking up the rest from reference TRBV5-1 and TRBJ2-6 gives the full variable domain: KAGVTQTPRYLIKTRGQQVTLSCSPISGHRSVSWYQQTPGQGLQFLFEYFSETQRNKGNFPGRFSGRQFSNSRSEMNVSTLELGDSALYLCASSFAESGANVLTFGAGSRLTVL.